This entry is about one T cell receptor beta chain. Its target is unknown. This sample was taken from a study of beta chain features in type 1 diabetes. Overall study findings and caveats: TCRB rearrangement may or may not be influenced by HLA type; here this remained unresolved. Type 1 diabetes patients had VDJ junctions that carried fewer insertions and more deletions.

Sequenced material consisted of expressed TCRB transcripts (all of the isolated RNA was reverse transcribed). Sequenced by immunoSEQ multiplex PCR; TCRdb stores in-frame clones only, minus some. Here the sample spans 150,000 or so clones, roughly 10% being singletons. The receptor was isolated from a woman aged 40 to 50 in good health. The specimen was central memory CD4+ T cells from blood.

The CDR3 region is CASSYNNEQYF. The CDR3 DNA sequence: TGTGCCAGCAGTTACAATAACGAGCAGTACTTC. The chain employs TRBV6-1 and TRBJ2-7, with D hard to call. There are 11 residues in the CDR3. Germline V CDR1 and CDR2: MNHNS, SASEGT. The ends were cut back, 5 bases at V and 5 bases at J, with 7 bases in the middle.